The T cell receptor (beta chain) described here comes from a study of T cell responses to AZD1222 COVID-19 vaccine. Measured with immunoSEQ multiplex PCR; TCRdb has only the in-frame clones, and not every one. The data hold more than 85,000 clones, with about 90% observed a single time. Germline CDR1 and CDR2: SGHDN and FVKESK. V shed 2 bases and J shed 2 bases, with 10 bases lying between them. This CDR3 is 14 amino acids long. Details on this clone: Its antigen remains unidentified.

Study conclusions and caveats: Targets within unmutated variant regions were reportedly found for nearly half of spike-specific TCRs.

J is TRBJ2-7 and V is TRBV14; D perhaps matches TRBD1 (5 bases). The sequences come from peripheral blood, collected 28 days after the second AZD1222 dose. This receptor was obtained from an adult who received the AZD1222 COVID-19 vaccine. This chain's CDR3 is CASSQNTGTYEQYF. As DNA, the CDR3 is TGTGCCAGCAGCCAAAACACAGGTACCTACGAGCAGTACTTC.